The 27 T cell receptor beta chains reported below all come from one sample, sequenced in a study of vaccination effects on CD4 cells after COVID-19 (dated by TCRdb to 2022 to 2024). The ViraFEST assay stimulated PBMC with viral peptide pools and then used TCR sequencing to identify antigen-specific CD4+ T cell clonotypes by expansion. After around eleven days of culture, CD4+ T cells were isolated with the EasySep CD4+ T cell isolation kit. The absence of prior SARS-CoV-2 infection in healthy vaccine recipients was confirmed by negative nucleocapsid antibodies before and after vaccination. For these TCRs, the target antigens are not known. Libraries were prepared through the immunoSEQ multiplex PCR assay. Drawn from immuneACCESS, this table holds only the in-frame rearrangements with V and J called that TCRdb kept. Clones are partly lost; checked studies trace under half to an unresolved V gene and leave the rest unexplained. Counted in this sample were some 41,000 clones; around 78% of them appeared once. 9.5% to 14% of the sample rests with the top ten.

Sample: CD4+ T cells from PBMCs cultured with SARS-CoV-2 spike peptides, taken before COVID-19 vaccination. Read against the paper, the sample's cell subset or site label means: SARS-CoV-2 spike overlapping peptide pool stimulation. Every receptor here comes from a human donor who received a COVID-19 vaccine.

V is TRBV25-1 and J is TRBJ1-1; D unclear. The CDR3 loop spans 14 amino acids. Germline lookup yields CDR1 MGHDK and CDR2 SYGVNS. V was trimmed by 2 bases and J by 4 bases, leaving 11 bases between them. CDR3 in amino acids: CASSEVWGGTEAFF. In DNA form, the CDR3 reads TGTGCCAGCAGTGAAGTCTGGGGAGGCACTGAAGCTTTCTTT.

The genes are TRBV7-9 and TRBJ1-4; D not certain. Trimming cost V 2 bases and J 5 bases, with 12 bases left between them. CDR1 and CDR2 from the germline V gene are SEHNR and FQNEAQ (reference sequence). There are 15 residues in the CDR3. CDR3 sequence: CASSLKETMNEKLFF. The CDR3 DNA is TGTGCCAGCAGCTTAAAGGAAACGATGAATGAAAAACTGTTTTTT.

As DNA, the CDR3 is TGTGCCAGCAGTCCGGGACGGCGAGGGCAGTACGTC. This sequence encodes CASSPGRRGQYV. This chain links TRBV2 with TRBJ2-7; D may be TRBD1 or TRBD2 (5 bases each). V lost 5 bases and J 9 bases, leaving 14 bases between the germline ends. There are 12 residues in the CDR3. Germline V gives CDR1 SNHLY, CDR2 FYNNEI.

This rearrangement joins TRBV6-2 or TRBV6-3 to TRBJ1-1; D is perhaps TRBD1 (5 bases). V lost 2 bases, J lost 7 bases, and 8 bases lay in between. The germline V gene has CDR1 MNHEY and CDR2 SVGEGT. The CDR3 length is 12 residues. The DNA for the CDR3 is TGTGCCAGCAGTTACACTACAGGTGAAGCTTTCTTT. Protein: CASSYTTGEAFF.

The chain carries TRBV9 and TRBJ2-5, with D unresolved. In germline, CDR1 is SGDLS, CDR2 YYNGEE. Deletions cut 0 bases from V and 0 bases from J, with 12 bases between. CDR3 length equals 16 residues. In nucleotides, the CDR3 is TGTGCCAGCAGCGTAGGTTCTTGGGTGAACCAAGAGACCCAGTACTTC. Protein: CASSVGSWVNQETQYF. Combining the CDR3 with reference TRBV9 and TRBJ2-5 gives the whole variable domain DSGVTQTPKHLITATGQRVTLRCSPRSGDLSVYWYQQSLDQGLQFLIQYYNGEERAKGNILERFSAQQFPDLHSELNLSSLELGDSALYFCASSVGSWVNQETQYFGPGTRLLVL.

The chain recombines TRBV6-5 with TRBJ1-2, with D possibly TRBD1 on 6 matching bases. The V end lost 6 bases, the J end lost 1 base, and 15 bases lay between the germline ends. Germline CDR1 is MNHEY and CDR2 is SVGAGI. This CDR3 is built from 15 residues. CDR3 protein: CASSNSEGVNYGYTF. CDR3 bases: TGTGCCAGCAGCAATTCAGAGGGGGTTAACTATGGCTACACCTTC.

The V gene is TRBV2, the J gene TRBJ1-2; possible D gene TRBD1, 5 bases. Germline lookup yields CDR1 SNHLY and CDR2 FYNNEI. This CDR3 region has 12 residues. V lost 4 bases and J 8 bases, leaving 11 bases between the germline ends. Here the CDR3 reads CASSVRGEGYTF. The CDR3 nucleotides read TGTGCCAGCAGTGTTCGGGGGGAGGGCTACACCTTC.

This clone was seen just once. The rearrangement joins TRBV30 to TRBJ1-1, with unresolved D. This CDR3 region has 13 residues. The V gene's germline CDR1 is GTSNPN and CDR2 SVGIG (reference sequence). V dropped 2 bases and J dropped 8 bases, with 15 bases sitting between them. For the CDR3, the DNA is TGTGCCTGGAGTTATGGGGTCGTTGGGGAAGCTTTCTTT. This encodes CAWSYGVVGEAFF.

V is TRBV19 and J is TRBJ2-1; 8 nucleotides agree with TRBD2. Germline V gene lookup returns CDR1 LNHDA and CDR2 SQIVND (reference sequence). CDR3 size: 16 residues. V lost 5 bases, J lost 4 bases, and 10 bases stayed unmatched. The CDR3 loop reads CASSPGLERSYNEQFF. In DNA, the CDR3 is TGTGCCAGTAGTCCGGGACTAGAGAGATCATACAATGAGCAGTTCTTC.

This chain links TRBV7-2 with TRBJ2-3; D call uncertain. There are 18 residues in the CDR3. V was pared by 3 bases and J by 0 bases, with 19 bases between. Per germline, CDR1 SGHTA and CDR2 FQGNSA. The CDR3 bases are TGTGCCAGCAGCTTTAAGGCTCGAGTACTTCCTAGCACAGATACGCAGTATTTT. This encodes CASSFKARVLPSTDTQYF. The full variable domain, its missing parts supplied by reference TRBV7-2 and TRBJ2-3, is GAGVSQSPSNKVTEKGKDVELRCDPISGHTALYWYRQSLGQGLEFLIYFQGNSAPDKSGLPSDRFSAERTGGSVSTLTIQRTQQEDSAVYLCASSFKARVLPSTDTQYFGPGTRLTVL.

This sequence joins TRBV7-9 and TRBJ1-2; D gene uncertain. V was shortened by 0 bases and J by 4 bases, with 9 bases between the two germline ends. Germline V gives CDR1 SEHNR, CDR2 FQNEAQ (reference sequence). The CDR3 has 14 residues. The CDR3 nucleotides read TGTGCCAGCAGCTTAGCGGGTACTCTCTATGGCTACACCTTC. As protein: CASSLAGTLYGYTF.

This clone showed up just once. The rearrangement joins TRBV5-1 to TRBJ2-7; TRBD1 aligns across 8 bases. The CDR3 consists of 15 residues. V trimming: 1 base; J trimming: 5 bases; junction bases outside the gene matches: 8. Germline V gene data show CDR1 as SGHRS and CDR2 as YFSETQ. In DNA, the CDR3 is TGCGCCAGCAGCTTGCAATCAGGGGGCCGGGACGAGCAGTACGTC. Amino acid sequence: CASSLQSGGRDEQYV.

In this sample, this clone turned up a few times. The CDR3 sequence is CASSGRGLLFAGELFF. CDR3 coding DNA: TGTGCCAGCAGTGGGAGGGGACTGCTTTTCGCCGGGGAGCTGTTTTTT. The rearrangement links TRBV2 to TRBJ2-2; TRBD2 might be the D (6 bases). The CDR3 runs to 16 residues. Trimming took 4 bases from V and 6 from J, leaving 18 bases between them. Germline-derived CDR1 and CDR2 are SNHLY and FYNNEI.

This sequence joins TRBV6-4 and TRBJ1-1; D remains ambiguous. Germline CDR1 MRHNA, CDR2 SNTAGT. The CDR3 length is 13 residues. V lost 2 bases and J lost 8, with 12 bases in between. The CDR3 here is CASSDGGSKEAFF. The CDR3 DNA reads TGTGCCAGCAGTGACGGAGGTAGCAAAGAAGCTTTCTTT.

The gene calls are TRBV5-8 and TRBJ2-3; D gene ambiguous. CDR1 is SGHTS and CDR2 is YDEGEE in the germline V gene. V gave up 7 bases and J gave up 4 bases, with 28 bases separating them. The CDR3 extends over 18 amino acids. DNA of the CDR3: TGTGCCAGCCCCTGGCCCCCTTTAGCTCGAGGAAGCCCAGATACGCAGTATTTT. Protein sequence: CASPWPPLARGSPDTQYF.

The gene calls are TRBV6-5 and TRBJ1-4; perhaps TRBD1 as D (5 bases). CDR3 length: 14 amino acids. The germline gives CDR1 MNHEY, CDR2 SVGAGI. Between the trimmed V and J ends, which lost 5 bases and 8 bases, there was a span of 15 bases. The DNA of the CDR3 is TGTGCCAGCAGTCAATCCGGGGGGGAAGAAAAACTGTTTTTT. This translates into CASSQSGGEEKLFF.

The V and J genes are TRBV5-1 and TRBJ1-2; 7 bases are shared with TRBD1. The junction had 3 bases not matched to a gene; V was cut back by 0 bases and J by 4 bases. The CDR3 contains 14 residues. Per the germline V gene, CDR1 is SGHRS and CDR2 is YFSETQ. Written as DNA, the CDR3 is TGCGCCAGCAGCTTGGGGGACAGTACCTATGGCTACACCTTC. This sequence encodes CASSLGDSTYGYTF. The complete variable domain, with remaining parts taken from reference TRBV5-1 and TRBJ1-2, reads KAGVTQTPRYLIKTRGQQVTLSCSPISGHRSVSWYQQTPGQGLQFLFEYFSETQRNKGNFPGRFSGRQFSNSRSEMNVSTLELGDSALYLCASSLGDSTYGYTFGSGTRLTVV.

The CDR3 DNA reads TGTGCCAGCAGCCAAGGACAGACAAGAAACACTGAAGCTTTCTTT. Its protein product is CASSQGQTRNTEAFF. The chain links TRBV3-1 (or the pseudogene TRBV3-2) to TRBJ1-1, with D perhaps matching TRBD1 (5 bases). Germline values: CDR1 LGHDT, CDR2 YNNKEL (reference sequence). V lost 1 base and J 2 bases, leaving 11 bases between the germline ends. The CDR3 has 15 residues.

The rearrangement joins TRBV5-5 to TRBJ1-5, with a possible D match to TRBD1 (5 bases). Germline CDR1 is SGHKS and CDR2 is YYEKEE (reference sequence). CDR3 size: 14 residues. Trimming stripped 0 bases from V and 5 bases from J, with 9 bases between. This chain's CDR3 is CASSLAQGYQPQHF. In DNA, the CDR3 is TGTGCCAGCAGCTTGGCGCAGGGCTATCAGCCCCAGCATTTT.

CDR3 DNA sequence: TGCGCCAGCAGTGAGACGGGGGCCAACACCGGGGAGCTGTTTTTT. This gives the protein CASSETGANTGELFF. The rearrangement links TRBV5-1 to TRBJ2-2, with D perhaps matching TRBD1 or TRBD2 (6 bases each). This CDR3 has 15 residues. V dropped 5 bases and J dropped 2 bases, with 13 bases sitting between them. From germline, CDR1 is SGHRS and CDR2 YFSETQ.

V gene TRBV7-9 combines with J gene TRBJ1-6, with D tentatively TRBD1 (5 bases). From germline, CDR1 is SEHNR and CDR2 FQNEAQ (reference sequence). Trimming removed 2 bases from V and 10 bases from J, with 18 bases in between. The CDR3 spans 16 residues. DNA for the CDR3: TGTGCCAGCAGCTTAATATGGGGGAGTCGGGAATCACCCCTCCACTTT. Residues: CASSLIWGSRESPLHF.

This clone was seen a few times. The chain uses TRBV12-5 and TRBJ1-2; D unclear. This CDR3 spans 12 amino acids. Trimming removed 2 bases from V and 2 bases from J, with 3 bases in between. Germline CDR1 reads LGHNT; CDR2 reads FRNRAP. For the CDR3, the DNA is TGTGCTAGTGGTTTGCCCAACTATGGCTACACCTTC. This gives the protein CASGLPNYGYTF.

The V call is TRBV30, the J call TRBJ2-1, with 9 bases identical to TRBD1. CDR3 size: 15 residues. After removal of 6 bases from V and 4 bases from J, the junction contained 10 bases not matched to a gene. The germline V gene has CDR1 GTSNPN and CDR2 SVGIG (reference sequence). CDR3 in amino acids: CACSLGTGSYNEQFF. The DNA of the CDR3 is TGTGCCTGCTCCCTTGGGACAGGGTCTTACAATGAGCAGTTCTTC.

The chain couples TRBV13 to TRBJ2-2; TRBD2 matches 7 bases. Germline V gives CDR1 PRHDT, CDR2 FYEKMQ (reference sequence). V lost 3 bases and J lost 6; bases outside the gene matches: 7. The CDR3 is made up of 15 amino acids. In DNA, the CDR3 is TGTGCCAGCAGCTTCGGGGGGACCACTTCCGGGGAGCTGTTTTTT. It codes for CASSFGGTTSGELFF.

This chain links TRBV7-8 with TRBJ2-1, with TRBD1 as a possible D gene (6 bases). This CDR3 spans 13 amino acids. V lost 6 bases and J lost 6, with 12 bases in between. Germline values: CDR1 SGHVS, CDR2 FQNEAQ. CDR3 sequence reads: CASSSNRANEQFF. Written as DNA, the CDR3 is TGTGCCAGCAGTTCGAACAGGGCCAATGAGCAGTTCTTC.

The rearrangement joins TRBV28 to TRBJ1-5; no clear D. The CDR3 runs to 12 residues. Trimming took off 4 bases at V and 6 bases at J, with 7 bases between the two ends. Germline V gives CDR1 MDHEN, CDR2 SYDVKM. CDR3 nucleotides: TGTGCCAGCAGTTCGTCCAGTCAGCCCCAGCATTTT. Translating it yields CASSSSSQPQHF.

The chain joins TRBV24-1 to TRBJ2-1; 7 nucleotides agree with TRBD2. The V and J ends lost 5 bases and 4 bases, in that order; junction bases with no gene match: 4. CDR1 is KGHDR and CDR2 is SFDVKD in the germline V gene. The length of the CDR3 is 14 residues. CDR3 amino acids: CATSGGGGYNEQFF. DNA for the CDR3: TGTGCCACCAGTGGGGGGGGAGGGTACAATGAGCAGTTCTTC.